The 26 T cell receptor beta chains given below trace back to one sample, sequenced in a study of early T cells in non-severe SARS-CoV-2 infection. TCRdb independently ran MiXCR on the 5' RACE reads; one entry per CDR3 protein. Here the sample spans 66,000 or so distinct CDR3 sequences, about 13% being singletons. The sequenced sample consisted of whole blood. The receptors were sampled from an adult who was a healthcare worker with PCR-confirmed SARS-CoV-2 infection or an uninfected control (not recorded which).

This clonotype was picked up many times. V usage is TRBV28 and J usage is TRBJ1-6; unclear D gene. Per the germline V gene, CDR1 is MDHEN and CDR2 is SYDVKM. This CDR3 comprises 14 residues. The V end was cut by 4 bases, the J end by 7 bases, with 11 bases between. CDR3 residues: CASSWRVQNSPLHF. In DNA form, the CDR3 reads TGTGCCAGCAGTTGGCGGGTACAGAATTCACCCCTCCACTTT.

This clonotype has more than one count but fewer than ten. The chain has TRBV7-2 and TRBJ2-2, with TRBD2 as a possible D gene (7 bases). The V gene lost 1 base and the J gene lost 4 bases, with 16 bases spanning the gap. CDR1 and CDR2 from the germline V gene are SGHTA and FQGNSA. This CDR3 is built from 17 residues. The CDR3 bases are TGTGCCAGCAGCTTAGGATGGCGGGGGCTAGGCACCGGGGAGCTGTTTTTT. Translating gives CASSLGWRGLGTGELFF.

The V call is TRBV28, the J call TRBJ2-7, with no clear D. There are 11 residues in the CDR3. Germline loops: CDR1 MDHEN, CDR2 SYDVKM. The CDR3 DNA sequence: TGTGTTTCTTCCGGGTCCTACGAGCAGTACTTC. Amino acid sequence: CVSSGSYEQYF.

Ten or more counts support this clonotype. J is TRBJ1-5 and V is TRBV29-1; tentative D call: TRBD1 (5 bases). Trimming took 5 bases from V and 3 from J, leaving 11 bases between them. Germline V gene sequence: CDR1 SQVTM, CDR2 ANQGSEA. The CDR3 consists of 13 residues. The CDR3 sequence: CSVSGENNQPQHF. The CDR3 bases are TGCAGCGTTTCGGGGGAAAACAATCAGCCCCAGCATTTT.

This clonotype was found a few times. The chain recombines TRBV6-2 or TRBV6-3 with TRBJ2-1; 11 positions match TRBD2. Germline V gene lookup returns CDR1 MNHEY and CDR2 SVGEGT. Unmatched junction bases numbered 9, after V lost 5 bases and J lost 3 bases. This CDR3 has 17 amino acids. Here the CDR3 DNA reads TGTGCCAGCAGTCATTTCGGGACTAGCGGACTCTACAATGAGCAGTTCTTC. Translation: CASSHFGTSGLYNEQFF.

This rearrangement joins TRBV5-1 to TRBJ2-3; D is uncertain. Germline V gene sequence: CDR1 SGHRS, CDR2 YFSETQ. The V end was cut by 0 bases, the J end by 5 bases, with 7 bases between. CDR3 length: 13 amino acids. CDR3 in DNA: TGCGCCAGCAGCTTGGAAGTTGTAGATACGCAGTATTTT. It translates to CASSLEVVDTQYF.

This clonotype was observed at least ten times. This chain links TRBV29-1 with TRBJ2-1; 13 positions match TRBD2. This CDR3 has 12 residues. CDR1 SQVTM and CDR2 ANQGSEA come from the germline V gene. The V segment lost 7 bases and the J segment 7 bases; nucleotides outside the gene matches: 1. The CDR3 spells CSGGLAGNEQFF. The CDR3 nucleotides read TGCAGCGGGGGACTAGCGGGGAATGAGCAGTTCTTC.

This clonotype appeared a few times. The rearrangement joins TRBV15 to TRBJ2-7, with D perhaps TRBD2 (6 bases). Trimming shortened V by 0 bases and J by 5 bases, and 17 bases separated the two germline ends. The CDR3 is made up of 16 amino acids. Germline CDR1 reads LNHNV; CDR2 reads YYDKDF (reference sequence). The CDR3 bases are TGTGCCACCAGCAGAGATTTGGGGGGACCTTCCAACGAGCAGTACTTC. This encodes CATSRDLGGPSNEQYF. Complete variable domain (other parts from reference TRBV15 and TRBJ2-7): DAMVIQNPRYQVTQFGKPVTLSCSQTLNHNVMYWYQQKSSQAPKLLFHYYDKDFNNEADTPDNFQSRRPNTSFCFLDIRSPGLGDTAMYLCATSRDLGGPSNEQYFGPGTRLTVT.

This clonotype was observed at least ten times. V usage is TRBV3-1 and J usage is TRBJ2-2, with 11 bases that match TRBD2. V shed 0 bases and J 2 bases; nucleotides not matched to a gene: 11. Germline V CDR1 and CDR2: LGHDT, YNNKEL (reference sequence). This CDR3 spans 20 amino acids. The CDR3 nucleotides are TGTGCCAGCAGCCAAGAACGGGGTAGTAGCGGGAGGGGTAACACCGGGGAGCTGTTTTTT. Amino acids: CASSQERGSSGRGNTGELFF. The whole variable domain, filled in from reference TRBV3-1 and TRBJ2-2, reads DTAVSQTPKYLVTQMGNDKSIKCEQNLGHDTMYWYKQDSKKFLKIMFSYNNKELIINETVPNRFSPKSPDKAHLNLHINSLELGDSAVYFCASSQERGSSGRGNTGELFFGEGSRLTVL.

The rearrangement uses TRBV28 and TRBJ2-7; 9 positions agree with TRBD1. The J segment lost 8 bases and the V segment lost 5 bases, leaving 22 bases of the junction unmatched. Germline assignment: CDR1 MDHEN and CDR2 SYDVKM. The CDR3 is made up of 18 amino acids. This CDR3 is CASSLANSGGTGRTKQYF. The CDR3 DNA follows: TGTGCCAGCAGTCTTGCCAACTCCGGTGGGACAGGGCGAACGAAGCAGTACTTC.

This clonotype has a handful of counts. This chain links TRBV10-3 with TRBJ2-7; weak D call: TRBD1 (5 bases). This CDR3 is 12 amino acids long. Germline CDR1 and CDR2: ENHRY and SYGVKD. The ends were cut back, 8 bases at V and 5 bases at J, with 13 bases in the middle. CDR3 nucleotides: TGTGCCATCGGCCAGGGTGGCGACGAGCAGTACTTC. Translated, it gives CAIGQGGDEQYF.

This clonotype was picked up many times. J is TRBJ2-5 and V is TRBV29-1; possibly TRBD1 for D (5 bases). The CDR3 runs 13 residues. V lost 4 bases and J lost 5, with 14 bases in between. Germline CDR1 SQVTM, CDR2 ANQGSEA. The CDR3 coding sequence is TGCAGCGTTGGGCCAGGGAAGGCGGAGACCCAGTACTTC. This gives the protein CSVGPGKAETQYF.

The sample holds a few counts of this clonotype. The rearrangement joins TRBV19 to TRBJ1-5, with TRBD1 as a possible D gene (5 bases). The CDR3 is 13 amino acids. CDR1 and CDR2 (germline): LNHDA, SQIVND (reference sequence). Between the trimmed V and J ends, which lost 7 bases and 6 bases, there was a span of 13 bases. CDR3 in amino acids: CASMRQGGQPQHF. In DNA form, the CDR3 reads TGTGCCAGTATGAGGCAGGGAGGTCAGCCCCAGCATTTT.

The chain uses TRBV28 and TRBJ2-7; tentative D call: TRBD2 (6 bases). CDR1 MDHEN and CDR2 SYDVKM come from the germline V gene. This CDR3 is 15 amino acids long. The ends were cut back, 2 bases at V and 2 bases at J, with 13 bases in the middle. The CDR3: CASSLQGGLTYEQYF. CDR3 sequence (DNA): TGTGCCAGCAGTTTACAGGGAGGCCTAACCTACGAGCAGTACTTC.

This clonotype was picked up a small number of times. The gene calls are TRBV15 and TRBJ2-3; a possible D gene is TRBD2 (5 bases). The V end lost 9 bases, the J end lost 4 bases, and 17 bases lay between the germline ends. The CDR3 contains 14 residues. Germline CDR1 is LNHNV and CDR2 is YYDKDF (reference sequence). DNA for the CDR3: TGTGCCACTCTGGCCGTAGGCGGGCCAGATACGCAGTATTTT. Its protein product is CATLAVGGPDTQYF.

The V and J genes are TRBV18 and TRBJ2-5; D is unresolved. CDR1 and CDR2 (germline): KGHSH, LQKENI. Trimming left V 2 bases short and J 5 bases short, with 3 bases between. The CDR3 length is 11 residues. The CDR3 loop reads CASSPKETQYF. The DNA for the CDR3 is TGTGCCAGCTCACCAAAGGAGACCCAGTACTTC.

This chain's CDR3 is CASRRQTYEQYF. CDR3 coding DNA: TGCGCCAGCAGGCGACAGACCTACGAGCAGTACTTC. The chain links TRBV10-1 to TRBJ2-7; D perhaps matches TRBD1 (5 bases). Germline V lookup: CDR1 WNHNN, CDR2 SYGVQD (reference sequence). Trimming took 6 bases from V and 2 from J, leaving 8 bases between them. This CDR3 has 12 residues.

This clonotype was seen repeatedly, ten times or more. This chain joins TRBV5-1 and TRBJ2-5; possible D gene TRBD1, 6 bases. V was pared by 2 bases and J by 5 bases, with 19 bases between. CDR1 and CDR2 from the germline V gene are SGHRS and YFSETQ. The CDR3 consists of 16 residues. The CDR3 sequence: CASSFYWDNFRETQYF. In DNA, the CDR3 is TGCGCCAGCAGCTTCTACTGGGACAACTTCAGGGAGACCCAGTACTTC.

As concerns this clonotype: Relative to the germline gene, one junction end is altered; a read error may explain this. The chain combines TRBV9 with TRBJ1-1; D gene uncertain. Germline V gene data show CDR1 as SGDLS and CDR2 as YYNGEE. CDR3 length: 8 amino acids. CDR3 nucleotides: TGTGCCAGCAGCTTGGGCGAATTT. It translates to CASSLGEF.

The J gene is TRBJ2-2, the V gene TRBV19; D may be TRBD1 (6 bases). CDR1 is LNHDA, CDR2 SQIVND, per germline (reference sequence). The CDR3 extends over 14 amino acids. The V and J ends lost 7 bases and 3 bases respectively, with 12 bases between them. Written as DNA, the CDR3 is TGTGCCAGTAATACCGGGACACACACCGGGGAGCTGTTTTTT. Protein: CASNTGTHTGELFF.

J is TRBJ2-1 and V is TRBV4-3; the D gene could be TRBD1 or TRBD2 (5 bases each). The length of the CDR3 is 16 residues. Germline loops: CDR1 LGHNA, CDR2 YSLEER. The V end was cut by 0 bases, the J end by 9 bases, with 18 bases between. This CDR3 reads CASSQDYDGREREQFF. The CDR3 DNA reads TGCGCCAGCAGCCAAGATTACGATGGCAGGGAGCGTGAGCAGTTCTTC.

The chain employs TRBV7-2 and TRBJ1-3; no definite D call. The V end was cut by 0 bases, the J end by 8 bases, with 14 bases between. The V gene's germline CDR1 is SGHTA and CDR2 FQGNSA. CDR3 length: 15 amino acids. CDR3 sequence (DNA): TGTGCCAGCAGCTTAGCATTGGGATCAACCTACACCATATATTTT. Its protein product is CASSLALGSTYTIYF.

J is TRBJ2-2 and V is TRBV9, with TRBD1 identical over 8 bases. The CDR3 consists of 14 residues. Losses at the gene ends were 4 bases for V and 4 bases for J; bases not matched to a gene: 3. From germline, CDR1 is SGDLS and CDR2 YYNGEE. In DNA form, the CDR3 reads TGTGCCAGCAGCCGCGGACAGGGCACCGGGGAGCTGTTTTTT. Protein product: CASSRGQGTGELFF.

This rearrangement joins TRBV28 to TRBJ2-7; D might be TRBD1 (6 bases). V gave up 3 bases and J gave up 3 bases, with 9 bases separating them. This CDR3 has 13 residues. Germline CDR1 MDHEN, CDR2 SYDVKM. Here the CDR3 reads CASSLDSYYEQYF. The CDR3 nucleotides are TGTGCCAGCAGTTTGGACAGCTACTACGAGCAGTACTTC. The variable domain in full, completed from reference TRBV28 and TRBJ2-7, reads DVKVTQSSRYLVKRTGEKVFLECVQDMDHENMFWYRQDPGLGLRLIYFSYDVKMKEKGDIPEGYSVSREKKERFSLILESASTNQTSMYLCASSLDSYYEQYFGPGTRLTVT.

V gene TRBV28 combines with J gene TRBJ1-2, with a tentative D call TRBD1 (6 bases). Trimming removed 8 bases from V and 8 bases from J, with 15 bases in between. The CDR3 consists of 12 residues. From germline, CDR1 is MDHEN and CDR2 SYDVKM. CDR3 in DNA: TGTGCCAGCTTTGCAGGGGCCGGCGGCTACACCTTC. Translated, it gives CASFAGAGGYTF.

This clonotype appeared a few times. The chain recombines TRBV27 with TRBJ2-1; 10 nucleotides match TRBD2. V lost 2 bases, J lost 6 bases, and 13 bases stayed unmatched. The CDR3 consists of 18 residues. Germline CDR1 is MNHEY and CDR2 is SMNVEV (reference sequence). The CDR3 reads CASSLRAGTSDTFNEQFF. The CDR3 coding sequence is TGTGCCAGCAGTTTACGGGCTGGGACTAGCGACACATTCAATGAGCAGTTCTTC.